The TCR beta chain described here comes from a study of PD-L1 blockade in urothelial cancer. CDR3 length: 14 amino acids. The V end was cut by 1 base, the J end by 1 base, with 7 bases between. Germline V gene data show CDR1 as KGHSH and CDR2 as LQKENI. Time point in this sample: peripheral blood 6 weeks after treatment start. Of note for this clone: Distinct nucleotide sequences in the sample also encode this CDR3.

Using immunoSEQ multiplex PCR, the repertoire was profiled, and TCRdb retains in-frame clones only, with some absent. The sample has over 25,000 clones; approximately 80% are singletons. The receptor comes from a man between 65 and 85 years old with urothelial cancer. V usage is TRBV18 and J usage is TRBJ1-1; the D gene is possibly TRBD1 (6 bases). This material consisted of PBMCs, taken around atezolizumab (anti-PD-L1) treatment. In DNA form, the CDR3 reads TGTGCCAGCTCACCACAGACAGGGAACACTGAAGCTTTCTTT. This sequence encodes CASSPQTGNTEAFF.